This T cell receptor beta chain was profiled in a study of metastatic and nonmetastatic thyroid tumors. About the research overall: Repertoire comparison spanned blood and tumor or nodule tissue of malignant and benign thyroid patients. Notes on the study in general: Malignant thyroid tumors reportedly exceeded benign nodules significantly in TCR beta diversity, with the difference appearing in blood and tumor.

On this clone itself: As yet, its antigen is unknown.

Thyroid surgery had not been preceded by any treatment in any patient. The CDR3 length is 14 residues. With 0 bases removed from V and 1 base from J, the gap between germline ends came to 4 bases. Germline assignment: CDR1 ENHRY and CDR2 SYGVKD. As originally analysed: The distant-metastasis classifier for papillary thyroid cancer was built from CDR3 differences across clinicopathological groups. TCRdb re-analyzed the PCR reads using MiXCR. The V and J calls were not made by the authors but by TCRdb's processing. The sample shows about 15,000 clones, about 22% of them seen only once. Sample: tumor tissue. The V and J genes are TRBV10-3 and TRBJ2-1; D remains unclear. This receptor was identified in a female donor with papillary thyroid cancer or a benign thyroid nodule (not recorded which). Some clones in this sample may be carry-over from other donors' samples. The CDR3, as DNA: TGTGCCATCAGTGAGTCGGTTTCCTACAATGAGCAGTTCTTC. It specifies CAISESVSYNEQFF.